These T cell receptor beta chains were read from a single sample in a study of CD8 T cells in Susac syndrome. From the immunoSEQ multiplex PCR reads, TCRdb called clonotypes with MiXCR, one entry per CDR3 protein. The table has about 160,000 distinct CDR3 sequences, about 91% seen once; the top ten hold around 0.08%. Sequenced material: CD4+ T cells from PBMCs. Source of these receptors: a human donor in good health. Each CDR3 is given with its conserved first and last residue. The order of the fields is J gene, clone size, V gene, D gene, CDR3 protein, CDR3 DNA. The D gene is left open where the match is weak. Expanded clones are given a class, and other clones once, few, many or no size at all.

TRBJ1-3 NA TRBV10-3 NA CAIRDGGNTIYF TGTGCCATCAGGGACGGTGGAAACACCATATATTTT
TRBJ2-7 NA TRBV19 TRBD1 CASSPPGTGGGDHEQYF TGTGCCAGTAGCCCCCCCGGGACAGGGGGTGGAGACCACGAGCAGTACTTC
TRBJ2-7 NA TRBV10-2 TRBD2 CASSSAGGPSYEQYF TGCGCCAGCAGTTCCGCGGGGGGCCCCTCCTACGAGCAGTACTTC
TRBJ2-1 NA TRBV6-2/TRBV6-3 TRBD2 CASSRLAGNVNEQFF TGTGCCAGCAGTCGACTAGCGGGAAATGTCAATGAGCAGTTCTTC
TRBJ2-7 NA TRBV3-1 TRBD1 CASSPWGQGAHEQYF TGTGCCAGCAGCCCCTGGGGACAGGGGGCCCACGAGCAGTACTTC
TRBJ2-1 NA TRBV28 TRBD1 CASSFGRQGAYNEQFF TGTGCCAGCAGTTTTGGAAGACAGGGGGCCTACAATGAGCAGTTCTTC
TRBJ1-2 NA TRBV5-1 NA CASSPSTGYGYTF TGCGCCAGCAGCCCCTCGACGGGCTATGGCTACACCTTC
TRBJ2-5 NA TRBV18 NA CASSPDGETQYF TGTGCCAGCTCACCGGACGGAGAGACCCAGTACTTC
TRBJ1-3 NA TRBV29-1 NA CSVVVPNSGNTIYF TGCAGCGTGGTCGTCCCCAACTCTGGAAACACCATATATTTT
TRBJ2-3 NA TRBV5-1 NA CASSRDGSGTDTQYF TGCGCCAGCAGCCGGGATGGGAGCGGCACAGATACGCAGTATTTT
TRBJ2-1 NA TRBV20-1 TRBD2 CSVRGQRDLLNEQFF TGCAGTGTTCGGGGTCAGCGGGACCTCTTAAATGAGCAGTTCTTC
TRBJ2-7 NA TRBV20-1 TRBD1 CISLQQWDREYEQYF TGCATTTCACTTCAGCAATGGGACAGGGAGTACGAGCAGTACTTC
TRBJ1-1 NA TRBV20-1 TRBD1 CSARGGRGPEAFF TGCAGTGCTAGAGGAGGCAGGGGGCCTGAAGCTTTCTTT
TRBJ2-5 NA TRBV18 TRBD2 CASSPLGGQETQYF TGTGCCAGCTCACCATTGGGAGGGCAAGAGACCCAGTACTTC
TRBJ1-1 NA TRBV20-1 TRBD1 CSARSGGPGQRRGGAEAFF TGCAGTGCTAGATCCGGGGGACCGGGACAGAGACGGGGAGGCGCTGAAGCTTTCTTT
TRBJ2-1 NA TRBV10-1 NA CASSAARTGEQFF TGCGCCAGCAGTGCGGCTAGGACGGGGGAGCAGTTCTTC
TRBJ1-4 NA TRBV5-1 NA CASSFPGNEKLFF TGCGCCAGCAGCTTTCCAGGGAATGAAAAACTGTTTTTT
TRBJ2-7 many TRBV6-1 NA CASSPEGPSYEQYF TGTGCCAGCAGCCCGGAGGGGCCATCCTACGAGCAGTACTTC
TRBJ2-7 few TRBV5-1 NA CASSLGPSSYEQYF TGTGCCAGCAGCTTAGGGCCGAGCTCCTACGAGCAGTACTTC
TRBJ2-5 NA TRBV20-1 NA CSARAGFRTQYF TGCAGTGCTAGAGCGGGCTTCCGGACCCAGTACTTC
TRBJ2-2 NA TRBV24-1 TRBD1 CATSDRGLGVQRPGELFF TGTGCCACCTCTGACAGGGGGCTTGGGGTTCAAAGGCCCGGGGAGCTGTTTTTT
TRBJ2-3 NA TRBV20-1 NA CSASPTAPDTQYF TGCAGTGCTAGTCCGACGGCCCCAGATACGCAGTATTTT
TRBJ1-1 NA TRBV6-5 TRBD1 CASSSRTGGRATEAFF TGTGCCAGCAGTTCTAGGACAGGGGGCCGGGCGACTGAAGCTTTCTTT
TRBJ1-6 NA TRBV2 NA CASTVNHPKLNSPLHF TGTGCCAGCACCGTGAACCACCCTAAACTTAATTCACCCCTCCACTTT
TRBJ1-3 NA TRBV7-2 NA CASSSGVIGNTIYF TGTGCCAGCAGCTCGGGGGTCATCGGAAACACCATATATTTT
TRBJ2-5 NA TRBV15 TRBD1 CATSRGGTGGSETQYF TGTGCCACCAGCAGAGGGGGGACAGGGGGCTCGGAGACCCAGTACTTC
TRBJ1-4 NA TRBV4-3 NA CASSPAGAGEKLFF TGCGCCAGCAGCCCGGCAGGGGCGGGTGAAAAACTGTTTTTT
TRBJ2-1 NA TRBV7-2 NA CASSLARTNEQFF TGTGCCAGCAGCTTAGCCCGCACCAATGAGCAGTTCTTC
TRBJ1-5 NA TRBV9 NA CASSSRGSNQPQHF TGTGCCAGCAGCTCCAGGGGTAGCAATCAGCCCCAGCATTTT
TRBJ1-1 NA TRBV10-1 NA CASSFKWDTEAFF TGCGCCAGCAGTTTCAAATGGGACACTGAAGCTTTCTTT
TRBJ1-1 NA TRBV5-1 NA CASSLRGVPNTEAFF TGCGCCAGCAGCTTGCGGGGGGTTCCGAACACTGAAGCTTTCTTT
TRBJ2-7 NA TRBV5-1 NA CASSRSASSYEQYF TGCGCCAGCAGCCGGTCAGCAAGCTCCTACGAGCAGTACTTC
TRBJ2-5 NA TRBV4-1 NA CASSQVGVGETQYF TGCGCCAGCAGCCAAGTAGGGGTAGGAGAGACCCAGTACTTC
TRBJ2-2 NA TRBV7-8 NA CASSSHNTGELFF TGTGCCAGCAGCTCTCACAACACCGGGGAGCTGTTTTTT
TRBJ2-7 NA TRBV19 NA CASSSIPRSSYEQYF TGTGCCAGTAGTAGTATCCCCAGGAGCTCCTACGAGCAGTACTTC
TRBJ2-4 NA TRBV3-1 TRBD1 CASSRRQGNIQYF TGTGCCAGCAGCCGGAGACAGGGGAACATTCAGTACTTC
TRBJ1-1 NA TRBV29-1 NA CSAFSNTEAFF TGCAGCGCCTTCAGTAACACTGAAGCTTTCTTT
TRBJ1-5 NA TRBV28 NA CASRKAPGQPQHF TGTGCCAGCAGAAAGGCCCCAGGGCAGCCCCAGCATTTT
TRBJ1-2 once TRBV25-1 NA CASSDPQGEYGYTF TGTGCCAGCAGTGACCCCCAGGGAGAGTATGGCTACACCTTC
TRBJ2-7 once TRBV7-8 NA CASSPTHLREQYF TGTGCCAGCAGCCCCACTCATTTGCGGGAGCAGTACTTC
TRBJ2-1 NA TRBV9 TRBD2 CASSVAGTSSYNEQFF TGTGCCAGCAGCGTCGCCGGGACTAGCTCCTACAATGAGCAGTTCTTC
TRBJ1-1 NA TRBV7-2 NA CASSLTGAYTEAFF TGTGCCAGCAGTCTGACAGGCGCCTACACTGAAGCTTTCTTT
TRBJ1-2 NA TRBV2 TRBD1 CASSDPGGQNF TGTGCCAGCAGTGACCCCGGGGGACAGAACTTC
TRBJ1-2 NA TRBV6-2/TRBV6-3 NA CASSLEFRYGYTF TGTGCCAGCAGTTTGGAGTTTCGCTATGGCTACACCTTC